The sequence of this T cell receptor (beta chain) was determined in a study of CD4 T cells in relation to SARS-CoV-2 and coronaviruses. Overall study context: PBMCs were cultured with antigen for roughly 10 days before TCR beta sequencing. Controls used an HIV-1 Nef peptide pool or no peptide.

As to this clone: The antigen is unknown.

Whole-study results and caveats: SARS-CoV-2-driven expansion was significantly weaker in crossreactive than monoreactive clones.

Libraries were prepared by immunoSEQ multiplex PCR; TCRdb keeps only in-frame clonotypes and omits some of them. This sample yields more than 20,000 clones, of which 75% are seen a single time; approximately 12% belongs to the top ten. CD4+ T cells from unexposed donors were obtained before the COVID-19 pandemic (2011-2018). Isolation of CD4+ T cells took place after approximately 11 days in culture. Cells permitting, SARS-CoV-2 S/N and four cold-coronavirus spikes were tested on unexposed-donor CD4+ T cells. Sequences were obtained from CD4+ T cells from PBMCs, cultured in vitro. This clonotype was obtained from a human donor in good health.

DNA for the CDR3: TGTGCCAGCAGATCCGAAGGGAATCAGCCCCAGCATTTT. Protein product: CASRSEGNQPQHF. The chain is built from TRBV12-3 or TRBV12-4 and TRBJ1-5; D unclear. The CDR3 has 13 residues. Trimming removed 6 bases at V and 4 bases at J, with 10 bases between.